What follows are 10 T cell receptor beta chains derived from one specimen sequenced in a study of blood T cell repertoires in COVID-19 (dated by TCRdb to the early 2020s). Preparation of the library involved the immunoSEQ multiplex PCR assay. Held by TCRdb, this immuneACCESS table contains in-frame sequences only and omits some clones. Under half of the omission traces to an unresolved V gene where checked; the cause of the rest is unknown. In this sample the table shows under 350,000 clones, roughly 90% of which occur a single time. The ten top clones hold less than 2.5% of the sample. Sequencing was done on a sample of peripheral blood. The source of these receptors is a man aged 45-60 years with acute or convalescent COVID-19.

In the case of this clone: At one end the junction does not follow the germline gene, possibly because of a read error. This chain joins TRBV27 and TRBJ2-3; possible D gene TRBD1, 6 bases. The CDR3 contains 13 residues. The germline gives CDR1 MNHEY, CDR2 SMNVEV (reference sequence). This CDR3 is CASSFRTTGTQYF. The CDR3 DNA reads TGTGCCAGCAGTTTTCGGACGACAGGTACGCAGTATTTT.

The rearrangement joins TRBV5-8 to TRBJ2-7; 9 nucleotides match TRBD2. This CDR3 contains 17 residues. V lost 4 bases and J lost 3; bases outside the gene matches: 14. Germline loops: CDR1 SGHTS, CDR2 YDEGEE. The CDR3 coding sequence is TGTGCCAGCAGCACCATCTTCAGCGGGGGGCCGATCTACGAGCAGTACTTC. Translated, it gives CASSTIFSGGPIYEQYF.

V and J are TRBV3-1 (or the pseudogene TRBV3-2) and TRBJ2-7; possibly TRBD2 for D (5 bases). CDR1 and CDR2 from the germline V gene are LGHDT and YNNKEL (reference sequence). CDR3 length equals 15 residues. The V and J ends lost 2 bases and 3 bases respectively, with 14 bases between them. CDR3 in DNA: TGTGCCAGCAGCCAAAGGAGTTTAGGACTCTACGAGCAGTACTTC. The encoded protein is CASSQRSLGLYEQYF.

J is TRBJ1-6 and V is TRBV10-3; no clear D. CDR1 ENHRY and CDR2 SYGVKD come from the germline V gene. Between the trimmed V and J ends, which lost 3 bases and 7 bases, there was a span of 10 bases. The CDR3 runs 14 residues. DNA of the CDR3: TGTGCCATCAGTGACAGCGGTCGAAATTCACCCCTCCACTTT. It codes for CAISDSGRNSPLHF.

The CDR3 bases are TGTGCCAGCAGTCAGGACACGGGACAGGGACCCCTCCACTTT. Amino acid sequence: CASSQDTGQGPLHF. The chain couples TRBV2 to TRBJ1-6; 9 bases line up with TRBD1. The CDR3 loop spans 14 amino acids. Germline V gene sequence: CDR1 SNHLY, CDR2 FYNNEI. The junction had 8 bases not matched to a gene; V was cut back by 5 bases and J by 12 bases.

The chain couples TRBV11-2 to TRBJ2-1; the match to TRBD1 covers 9 bases. Germline V gene sequence: CDR1 SGHAT, CDR2 FQNNGV. V shed 5 bases, J shed 4 bases, and the junction held 9 bases outside the gene matches. This CDR3 contains 16 residues. The CDR3 here is CASSIRTGVGYNEQFF. The CDR3 DNA reads TGTGCCAGCAGCATCAGGACAGGGGTTGGATACAATGAGCAGTTCTTC.

This rearrangement joins TRBV5-1 to TRBJ1-5; the match to TRBD1 covers 8 bases. J gave up 3 bases and V 2 bases, and 4 bases lay outside the gene matches. The V gene's germline CDR1 is SGHRS and CDR2 YFSETQ. The CDR3 is made up of 15 amino acids. This CDR3 reads CASSFQGAPNQPQHF. The CDR3, as DNA: TGCGCCAGCAGCTTCCAGGGGGCCCCCAATCAGCCCCAGCATTTT.

The chain combines TRBV10-3 with TRBJ1-2; possible D gene TRBD1, 5 bases. Trimming cost V 0 bases and J 4 bases, with 9 bases left between them. Germline V gene sequence: CDR1 ENHRY, CDR2 SYGVKD. This CDR3 contains 14 residues. CDR3 coding DNA: TGTGCCATCAGTGAGTCGCCAGGGCGCTATGGCTACACCTTC. Translated: CAISESPGRYGYTF.

The chain employs TRBV5-6 and TRBJ1-6, with TRBD1 matching 8 bases. The CDR3 spans 15 residues. CDR1 and CDR2 (germline): SGHDT, YYEEEE. Unmatched junction bases numbered 5, after V lost 4 bases and J lost 5 bases. The CDR3: CASSPQGANNSPLHF. CDR3 nucleotides: TGTGCCAGCAGCCCTCAGGGGGCTAATAATTCACCCCTCCACTTT.

V is TRBV6-6 and J is TRBJ1-1; D is unresolved. Germline V gene lookup returns CDR1 MNHNY and CDR2 SVGAGI (reference sequence). Trimming stripped 6 bases from V and 3 bases from J, with 14 bases between. CDR3 size: 14 residues. In nucleotides, the CDR3 is TGTGCCAGCAGCCCAGCAGGCCCGGACACTGAAGCTTTCTTT. Amino acid sequence: CASSPAGPDTEAFF.